The sequence of this TCR beta chain was determined in a study of response to subunit inactivated influenza vaccine. Points from the study as a whole: That few new T cells are recruited by each seasonal influenza vaccination was the authors' suggestion.

This CDR3 spans 13 amino acids. The V and J ends lost 1 base and 6 bases, in that order; junction bases with no gene match: 3. CDR1 is SEHNR and CDR2 is FQNEAQ in the germline V gene (reference sequence). TCRdb itself ran the RT-PCR reads through MiXCR, one entry per CDR3 protein. The sample carries under 950,000 distinct CDR3 sequences, around 20% recorded once. This clonotype was detected many times. Its antigen is still unknown. This clonotype was obtained from a man between 50 and 59 years old who received an inactivated influenza vaccine. This rearrangement joins TRBV7-9 to TRBJ2-7; 7 bases agree with TRBD1. The material was PBMCs from blood, obtained 5 days after vaccination. The CDR3, as DNA: TGTGCCAGCAGCTTAGGGGACAGAGGCGAGCAGTACTTC. Protein sequence: CASSLGDRGEQYF.